This T cell receptor (beta chain) was sequenced for a study of breast tumors, draining lymph nodes, adjacent tissues. Study-wide points: Compared with basal-like, luminal-like tumors shared significantly more repertoire with nontumor tissue. Most tumor T cells seemingly derive from lymph node, then expand in tumor. Tumor repertoires ranked between lymph nodes and nontumor tissue in diversity, with V and J gene preferences.

Trimming took 7 bases from V and 2 from J, leaving 15 bases between them. This CDR3 contains 16 residues. CDR1 is MNHEY, CDR2 SVGEGT, per germline. TCRdb re-analysed the multiplex PCR reads in MiXCR, keeping a single row per CDR3 protein. The sample lists about 180,000 distinct CDR3 sequences, 30% to 35% occurring once. Axillary draining lymph nodes of breast cancer patients supplied the node samples. Turning to this clonotype: The antigen is not known.

The receptor was isolated from a female donor with breast cancer. Some clones in this sample may be carry-over from other donors' samples. Source material: axillary lymph node tissue. V usage is TRBV6-2 or TRBV6-3 and J usage is TRBJ2-6; D remains unclear. The CDR3 sequence: CASTPVFRAGANVLTF. As DNA, the CDR3 is TGTGCCAGCACTCCGGTCTTCCGTGCTGGGGCCAACGTCCTGACTTTC.